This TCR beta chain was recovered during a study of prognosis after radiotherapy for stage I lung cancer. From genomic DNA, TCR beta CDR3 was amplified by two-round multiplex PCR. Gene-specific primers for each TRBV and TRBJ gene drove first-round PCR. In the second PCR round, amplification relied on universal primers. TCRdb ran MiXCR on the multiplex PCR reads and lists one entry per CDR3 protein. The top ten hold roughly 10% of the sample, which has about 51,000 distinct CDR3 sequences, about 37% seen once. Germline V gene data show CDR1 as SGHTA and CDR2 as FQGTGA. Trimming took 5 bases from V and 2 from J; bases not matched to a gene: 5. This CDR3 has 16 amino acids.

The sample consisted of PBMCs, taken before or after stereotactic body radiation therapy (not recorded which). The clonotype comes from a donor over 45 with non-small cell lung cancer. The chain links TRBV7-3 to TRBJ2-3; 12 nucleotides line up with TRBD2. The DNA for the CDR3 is TGTGCCAGCAGCCCTACTAGCGGGAGGACCACAGATACGCAGTATTTT. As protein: CASSPTSGRTTDTQYF.